This T cell receptor beta chain was observed in a study of spatial heterogeneity in lung cancer. Time point here: sample taken at primary tumor resection. The authors sequenced whole RNA from tumor, nontumor lung or frozen PBMC without sorting. The CDR3 loop spans 14 amino acids. Germline V gives CDR1 SGHTA, CDR2 FQGNSA. Trimming cost V 5 bases and J 4 bases; bases outside gene matches: 5. TCRdb fed the 5' RACE reads into MiXCR, producing one record per CDR3 protein. This sample has 45,000 to 65,000 distinct CDR3 sequences; under 7.5% occur once, and the top ten carry approximately 2.9%. At least ten counts were recorded for this clonotype.

The chain carries TRBV7-2 and TRBJ2-1; 7 nucleotides line up with TRBD1. The sample was PBMCs, taken at surgery. The TCR comes from a female donor with early-stage non-small cell lung cancer. In DNA, the CDR3 is TGTGCCAGCAGCCGGGACAGAGATTACAATGAGCAGTTCTTC. Translated: CASSRDRDYNEQFF.